The 4 T cell receptor beta chains listed next were all sequenced from one sample in a study of blood T cells in healthy people across ages. Then a second PCR, running roughly 7 to 11 cycles, was carried out with a sample-barcoded 5' primer and a J-beta primer mix. MiXCR, applied by TCRdb to the 5' RACE reads, yields one record per CDR3 protein. The sample holds around 1.5 million distinct CDR3 sequences, roughly 60% seen once. Sequencing input: blood. Receptor source: a young man in good health.

This clonotype was counted a few times. This chain links TRBV25-1 with TRBJ2-5, with 13 bases lining up with TRBD2. The trim removed 5 bases at V and 4 bases at J, leaving 7 bases unmatched. CDR1 MGHDK and CDR2 SYGVNS come from the germline V gene. This CDR3 spans 16 amino acids. The CDR3 sequence is CASSRTSGGAGETQYF. Here the CDR3 DNA reads TGTGCCAGCAGTAGGACTAGCGGGGGAGCGGGAGAGACCCAGTACTTC. Variable domain in full (rest from reference TRBV25-1 and TRBJ2-5): EADIYQTPRYLVIGTGKKITLECSQTMGHDKMYWYQQDPGMELHLIHYSYGVNSTEKGDLSSESTVSRIRTEHFPLTLESARPSHTSQYLCASSRTSGGAGETQYFGPGTRLLVL.

J is TRBJ2-3 and V is TRBV3-1, with D possibly being TRBD1 or TRBD2 (5 bases each). The CDR3 loop spans 15 amino acids. Germline V gene data show CDR1 as LGHDT and CDR2 as YNNKEL (reference sequence). V was clipped by 3 bases and J by 3 bases, with 13 bases between them. DNA for the CDR3: TGTGCCAGCAGCCAGTTGGGACCAGGGACAGATACGCAGTATTTT. This codes for CASSQLGPGTDTQYF.

CDR3 sequence: CSANSPSGGGGYSPDTQYF. In DNA, the CDR3 is TGCAGTGCCAACAGTCCTAGCGGGGGAGGGGGTTATAGCCCAGATACGCAGTATTTT. The chain uses TRBV20-1 and TRBJ2-3; 10 bases line up with TRBD2. Germline loops: CDR1 DFQATT, CDR2 SNEGSKA (reference sequence). V gave up 6 bases and J gave up 4 bases; unmatched junction bases: 22. The length of the CDR3 is 19 residues.

The chain carries TRBV5-1 and TRBJ2-5, with 8 bases identical to TRBD1. The CDR3 has 15 residues. Losses at the gene ends were 1 base for V and 5 bases for J; bases not matched to a gene: 7. Germline V CDR1 and CDR2: SGHRS, YFSETQ. CDR3 nucleotide sequence: TGCGCCAGCAGCTTGAGGCAGGGGGCTTGGGAGACCCAGTACTTC. Protein sequence: CASSLRQGAWETQYF.